This entry features one T cell receptor (beta chain) sequence. There are a few counts of this clonotype. The target of this receptor is not known. Per-base qualities were not stored, and no clone one base away is much larger. The germline V gene yields MNHEY for CDR1 and SVGEGT for CDR2. The germline ends are 14 bases apart after V is trimmed by 0 bases and J by 3 bases. Including cysteine and phenylalanine, the CDR3 has 16 amino acids. The only DNA kept is the CDR3, 48 bases in frame from the first base. These data are taken from a study of T cell repertoires in cytomegalovirus infection (dated by TCRdb to the late 2010s). Study-level background: Because public TCR beta signatures pointed to carriage of CMV infection together with the matching HLA type, the HLA type of each donor mattered for the analysis.

Sequencing used an Illumina HiSeq 1500. TCRdb trimmed the raw reads at Q25, called clones with MiXCR and kept productive beta chains. Each record represents a unique CDR3 protein, reported with the most common genes and DNA among its rows. Within this sample are about 180,000 distinct CDR3 sequences, with about 17% of them counted one time only. The ten largest make up 20% to 25% of the sample. Results the study describes overall, beyond this receptor: The ex vivo response was dominated by HLA-C-restricted CMV-specific TCR beta clonotypes, which also provided the single most frequent clonotype in two of eight donors. Cumulative frequency of public TCR beta family members discriminated carriers of CMV infection plus the relevant HLA type in this cohort and an independent roughly 330-donor cohort.

This TCR derives from a human donor in good health (CMV status not recorded). Some clones in this sample may be carry-over from other donors' samples. Sequencing input: CD8+ T cells from PBMCs. Here the chain combines TRBV6-2 or TRBV6-3 and TRBJ2-5, with the D gene not clear enough to name. CDR3 loop: CASSYSFGIGKETQYF. The sequenced DNA: TGTGCCAGCAGTTACTCGTTTGGGATAGGAAAAGAGACCCAGTACTTC.